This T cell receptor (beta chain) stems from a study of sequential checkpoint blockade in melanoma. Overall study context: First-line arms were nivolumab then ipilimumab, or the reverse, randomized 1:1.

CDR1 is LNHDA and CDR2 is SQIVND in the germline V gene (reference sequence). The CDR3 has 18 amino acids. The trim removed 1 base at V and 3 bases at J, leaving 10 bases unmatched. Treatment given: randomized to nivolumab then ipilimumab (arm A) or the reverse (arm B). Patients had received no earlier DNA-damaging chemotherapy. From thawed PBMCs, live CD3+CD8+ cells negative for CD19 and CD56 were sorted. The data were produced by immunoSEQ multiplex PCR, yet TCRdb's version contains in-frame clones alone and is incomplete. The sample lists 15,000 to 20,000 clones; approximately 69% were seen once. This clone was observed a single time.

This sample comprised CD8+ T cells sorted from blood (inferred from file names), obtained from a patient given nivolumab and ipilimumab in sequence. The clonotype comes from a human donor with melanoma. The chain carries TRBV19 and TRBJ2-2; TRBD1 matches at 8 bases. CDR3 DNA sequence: TGTGCCAGTAGTATAGTCATATCCGGGACAGGAGACACCGGGGAGCTGTTTTTT. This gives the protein CASSIVISGTGDTGELFF.